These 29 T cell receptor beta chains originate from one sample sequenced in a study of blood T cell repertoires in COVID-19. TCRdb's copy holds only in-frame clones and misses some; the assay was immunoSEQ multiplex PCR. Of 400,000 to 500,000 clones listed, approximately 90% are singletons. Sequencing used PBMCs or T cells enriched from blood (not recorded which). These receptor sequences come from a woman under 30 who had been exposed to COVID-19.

Here the CDR3 reads CASSSALGMNTEAFF. DNA for the CDR3: TGTGCCAGCAGTTCCGCCTTGGGCATGAACACTGAAGCTTTCTTT. The rearrangement links TRBV28 to TRBJ1-1; the D is unclear. The CDR3 sequence is 15 residues long. Germline assignment: CDR1 MDHEN and CDR2 SYDVKM. V lost 4 bases, J lost 0 bases, and 12 bases lay in between.

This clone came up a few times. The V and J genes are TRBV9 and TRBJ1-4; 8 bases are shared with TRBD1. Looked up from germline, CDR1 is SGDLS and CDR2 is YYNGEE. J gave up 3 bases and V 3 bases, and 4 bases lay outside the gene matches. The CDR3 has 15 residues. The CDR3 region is CASSGGQAANEKLFF. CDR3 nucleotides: TGTGCCAGCAGCGGGGGACAGGCTGCTAATGAAAAACTGTTTTTT. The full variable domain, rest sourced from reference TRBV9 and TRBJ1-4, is DSGVTQTPKHLITATGQRVTLRCSPRSGDLSVYWYQQSLDQGLQFLIQYYNGEERAKGNILERFSAQQFPDLHSELNLSSLELGDSALYFCASSGGQAANEKLFFGSGTQLSVL.

This CDR3 reads CASSRLRTGQRNEKLFF. For the CDR3, the DNA is TGCGCCAGCAGCCGCCTGAGGACGGGACAAAGAAATGAAAAACTGTTTTTT. V usage is TRBV4-1 and J usage is TRBJ1-4, with D perhaps TRBD1 (6 bases). V was clipped by 4 bases and J by 5 bases, with 20 bases between them. The CDR3 sequence is 17 residues long. Germline V gene lookup returns CDR1 MGHRA and CDR2 YSYEKL.

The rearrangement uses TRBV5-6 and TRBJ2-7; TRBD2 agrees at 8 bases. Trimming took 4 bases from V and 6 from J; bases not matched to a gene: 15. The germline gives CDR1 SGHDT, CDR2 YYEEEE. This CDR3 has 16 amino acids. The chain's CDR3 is CASSPLVPGLVAEQYF. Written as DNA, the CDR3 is TGTGCCAGCAGCCCCCTAGTACCGGGACTAGTAGCCGAGCAGTACTTC.

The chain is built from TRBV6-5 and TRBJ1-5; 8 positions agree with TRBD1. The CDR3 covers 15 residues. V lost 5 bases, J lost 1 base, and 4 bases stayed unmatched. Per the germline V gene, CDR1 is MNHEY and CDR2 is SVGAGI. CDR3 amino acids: CASSQDRVSNQPQHF. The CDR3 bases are TGTGCCAGCAGTCAGGACAGGGTAAGCAATCAGCCCCAGCATTTT.

The CDR3 DNA is TGTGCCAGCACGTTCGGGGGGCCCACCGGGGAGCTGTTTTTT. This encodes CASTFGGPTGELFF. This chain joins TRBV27 and TRBJ2-2, with D possibly TRBD2 on 7 matching bases. Germline CDR1 and CDR2: MNHEY and SMNVEV (reference sequence). The CDR3 contains 14 residues. V lost 7 bases to trimming and J lost 4 bases, with 13 bases between them.

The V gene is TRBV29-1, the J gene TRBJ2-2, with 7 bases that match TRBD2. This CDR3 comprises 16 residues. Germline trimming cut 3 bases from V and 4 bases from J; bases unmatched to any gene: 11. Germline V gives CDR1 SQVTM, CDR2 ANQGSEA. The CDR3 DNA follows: TGCAGCGTTGAGGGGGTAGGAGGCGGGAGCACCGGGGAGCTGTTTTTT. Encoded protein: CSVEGVGGGSTGELFF.

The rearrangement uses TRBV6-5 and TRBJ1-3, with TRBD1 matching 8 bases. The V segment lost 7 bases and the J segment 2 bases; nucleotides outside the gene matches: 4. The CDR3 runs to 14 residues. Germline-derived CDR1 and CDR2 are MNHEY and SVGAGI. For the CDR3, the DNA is TGTGCCAGCACCCAGGGGGCTGCTGGAAACACCATATATTTT. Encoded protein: CASTQGAAGNTIYF.

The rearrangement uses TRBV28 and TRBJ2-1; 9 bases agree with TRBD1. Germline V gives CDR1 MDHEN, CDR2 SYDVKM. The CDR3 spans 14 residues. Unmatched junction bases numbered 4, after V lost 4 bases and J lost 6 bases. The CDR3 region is CASSSGQGLNEQFF. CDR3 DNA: TGTGCCAGCAGTTCGGGACAGGGCCTCAATGAGCAGTTCTTC.

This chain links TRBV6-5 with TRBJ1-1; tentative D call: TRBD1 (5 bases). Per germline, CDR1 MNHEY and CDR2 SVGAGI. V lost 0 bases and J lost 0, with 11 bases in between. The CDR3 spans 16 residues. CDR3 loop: CASSYSIGVLNTEAFF. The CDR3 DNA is TGTGCCAGCAGTTACTCGATAGGGGTGCTGAACACTGAAGCTTTCTTT.

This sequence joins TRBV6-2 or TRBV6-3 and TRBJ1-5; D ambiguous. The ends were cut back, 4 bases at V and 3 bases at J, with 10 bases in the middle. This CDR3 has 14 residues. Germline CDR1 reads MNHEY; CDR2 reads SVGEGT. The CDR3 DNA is TGTGCCAGCAGTTCAGAACAGCCCAATCAGCCCCAGCATTTT. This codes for CASSSEQPNQPQHF.

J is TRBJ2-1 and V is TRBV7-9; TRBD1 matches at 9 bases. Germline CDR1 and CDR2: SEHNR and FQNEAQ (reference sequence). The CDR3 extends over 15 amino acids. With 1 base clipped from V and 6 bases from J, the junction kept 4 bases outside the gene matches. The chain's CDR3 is CASSLGTGVLNEQFF. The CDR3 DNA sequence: TGTGCCAGCAGCTTAGGGACAGGGGTCCTCAATGAGCAGTTCTTC.

The CDR3 bases are TGCGCCAGCAGCCCTTCGGCGAGTCGGGGACTGTTTTTT. Amino acids: CASSPSASRGLFF. The chain links TRBV4-3 to TRBJ1-4; D ambiguous. This CDR3 comprises 13 residues. Germline loops: CDR1 LGHNA, CDR2 YSLEER. Trimming took off 4 bases at V and 13 bases at J, with 16 bases between the two ends.

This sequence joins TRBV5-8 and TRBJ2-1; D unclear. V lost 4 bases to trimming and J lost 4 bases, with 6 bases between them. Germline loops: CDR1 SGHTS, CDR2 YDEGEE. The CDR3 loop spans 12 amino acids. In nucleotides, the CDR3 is TGTGCCAGCAGCCTACCATACAATGAGCAGTTCTTC. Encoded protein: CASSLPYNEQFF.

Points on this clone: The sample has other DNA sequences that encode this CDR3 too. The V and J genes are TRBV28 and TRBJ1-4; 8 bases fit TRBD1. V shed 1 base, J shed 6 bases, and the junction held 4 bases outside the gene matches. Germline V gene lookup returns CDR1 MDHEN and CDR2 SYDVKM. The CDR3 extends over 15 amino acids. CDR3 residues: CASSLLGTGDEKLFF. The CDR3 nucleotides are TGTGCCAGCAGTTTATTGGGGACAGGTGATGAAAAACTGTTTTTT. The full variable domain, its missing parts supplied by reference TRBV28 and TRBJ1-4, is DVKVTQSSRYLVKRTGEKVFLECVQDMDHENMFWYRQDPGLGLRLIYFSYDVKMKEKGDIPEGYSVSREKKERFSLILESASTNQTSMYLCASSLLGTGDEKLFFGSGTQLSVL.

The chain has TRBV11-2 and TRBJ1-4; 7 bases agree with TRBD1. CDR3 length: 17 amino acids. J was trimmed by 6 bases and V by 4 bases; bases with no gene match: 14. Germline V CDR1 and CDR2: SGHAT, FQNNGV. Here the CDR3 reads CASSYTRQGSLYEKLFF. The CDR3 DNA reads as TGTGCCAGCAGCTATACGCGACAGGGCTCATTGTATGAAAAACTGTTTTTT.

In nucleotides, the CDR3 is TGTGCCAGCAGCAGACAGGGACGGACTGAAGCTTTCTTT. Translating gives CASSRQGRTEAFF. The chain couples TRBV7-2 to TRBJ1-1, with 7 bases identical to TRBD1. V lost 5 bases and J lost 5; bases outside the gene matches: 5. The CDR3 is made up of 13 amino acids. The germline V gene has CDR1 SGHTA and CDR2 FQGNSA.

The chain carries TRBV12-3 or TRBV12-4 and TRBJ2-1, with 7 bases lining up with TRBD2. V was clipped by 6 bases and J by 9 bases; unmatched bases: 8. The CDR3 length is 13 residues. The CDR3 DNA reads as TGTGCCAGCAGAGTAGCGGGCGAGGTTGAGCAGTTCTTC. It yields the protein CASRVAGEVEQFF.

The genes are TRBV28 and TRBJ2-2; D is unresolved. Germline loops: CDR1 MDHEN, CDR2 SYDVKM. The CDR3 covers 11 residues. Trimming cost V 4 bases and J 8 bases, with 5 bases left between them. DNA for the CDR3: TGTGCCAGCAGTTCACTTGGGGAGCTGTTTTTT. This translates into CASSSLGELFF. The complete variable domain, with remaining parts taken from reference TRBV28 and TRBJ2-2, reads DVKVTQSSRYLVKRTGEKVFLECVQDMDHENMFWYRQDPGLGLRLIYFSYDVKMKEKGDIPEGYSVSREKKERFSLILESASTNQTSMYLCASSSLGELFFGEGSRLTVL.

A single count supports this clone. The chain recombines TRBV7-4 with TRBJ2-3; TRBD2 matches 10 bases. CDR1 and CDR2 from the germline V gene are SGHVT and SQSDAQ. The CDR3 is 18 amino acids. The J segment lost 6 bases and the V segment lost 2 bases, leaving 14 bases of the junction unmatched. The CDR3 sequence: CASSLTFKSGGARDTQYF. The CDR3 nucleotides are TGTGCCAGCAGCTTAACTTTTAAGAGCGGGGGGGCGAGGGATACGCAGTATTTT.

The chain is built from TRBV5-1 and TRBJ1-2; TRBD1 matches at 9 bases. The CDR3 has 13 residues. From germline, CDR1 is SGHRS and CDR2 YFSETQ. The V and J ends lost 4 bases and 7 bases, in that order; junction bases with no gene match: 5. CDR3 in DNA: TGCGCCAGCAGCCTCGGACAGGGGCTTGGCTACACCTTC. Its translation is CASSLGQGLGYTF. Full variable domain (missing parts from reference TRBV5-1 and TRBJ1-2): KAGVTQTPRYLIKTRGQQVTLSCSPISGHRSVSWYQQTPGQGLQFLFEYFSETQRNKGNFPGRFSGRQFSNSRSEMNVSTLELGDSALYLCASSLGQGLGYTFGSGTRLTVV.

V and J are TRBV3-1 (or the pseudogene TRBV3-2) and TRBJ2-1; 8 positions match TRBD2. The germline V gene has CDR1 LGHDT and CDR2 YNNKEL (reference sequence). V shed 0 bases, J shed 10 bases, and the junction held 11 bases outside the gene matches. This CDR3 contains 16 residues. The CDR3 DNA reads TGTGCCAGCAGCCAAGATAACGGGGGGGGCCTTCTCGAGCAGTTCTTC. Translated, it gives CASSQDNGGGLLEQFF.

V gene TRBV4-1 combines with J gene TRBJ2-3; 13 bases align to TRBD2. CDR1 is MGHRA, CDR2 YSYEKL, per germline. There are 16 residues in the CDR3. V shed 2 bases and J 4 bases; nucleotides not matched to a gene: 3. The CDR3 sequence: CASSQTSGRVPDTQYF. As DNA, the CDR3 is TGCGCCAGCAGCCAAACTAGCGGGAGGGTCCCAGATACGCAGTATTTT.

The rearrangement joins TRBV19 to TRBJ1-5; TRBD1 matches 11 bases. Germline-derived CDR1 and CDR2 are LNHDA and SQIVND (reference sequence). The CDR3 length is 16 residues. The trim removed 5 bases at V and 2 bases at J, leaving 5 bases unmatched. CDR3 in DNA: TGTGCCAGTAGTCTTTGGGGACAGGGGGGCAATCAGCCCCAGCATTTT. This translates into CASSLWGQGGNQPQHF.

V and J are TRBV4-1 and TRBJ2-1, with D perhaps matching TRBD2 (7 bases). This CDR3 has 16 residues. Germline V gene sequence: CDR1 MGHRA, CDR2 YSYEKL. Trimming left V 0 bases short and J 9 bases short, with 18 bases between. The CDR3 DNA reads TGCGCCAGCAGCCAAGATGAAGGGGGGGCCTGGAGTGAGCAGTTCTTC. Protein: CASSQDEGGAWSEQFF.

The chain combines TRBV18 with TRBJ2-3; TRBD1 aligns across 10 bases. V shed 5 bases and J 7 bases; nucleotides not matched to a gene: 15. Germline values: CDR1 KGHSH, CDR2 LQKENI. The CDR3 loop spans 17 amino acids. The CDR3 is CASSTMGTGQGENTQYF. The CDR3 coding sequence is TGTGCCAGCTCAACAATGGGAACTGGACAGGGGGAAAATACGCAGTATTTT.

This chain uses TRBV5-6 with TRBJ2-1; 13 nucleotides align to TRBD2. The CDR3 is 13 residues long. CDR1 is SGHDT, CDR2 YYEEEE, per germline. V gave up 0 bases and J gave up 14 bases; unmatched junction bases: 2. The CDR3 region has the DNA TGTGCCAGCAGCTTGGGGACTAGCGGGAGAAAGTTCTTC. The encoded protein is CASSLGTSGRKFF.

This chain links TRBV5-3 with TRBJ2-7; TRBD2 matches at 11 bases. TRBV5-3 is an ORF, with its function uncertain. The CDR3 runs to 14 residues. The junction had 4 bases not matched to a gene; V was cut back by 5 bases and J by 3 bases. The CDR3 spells CARSSTSGNYEQYF. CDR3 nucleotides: TGTGCCAGAAGTTCGACTAGCGGGAACTACGAGCAGTACTTC.

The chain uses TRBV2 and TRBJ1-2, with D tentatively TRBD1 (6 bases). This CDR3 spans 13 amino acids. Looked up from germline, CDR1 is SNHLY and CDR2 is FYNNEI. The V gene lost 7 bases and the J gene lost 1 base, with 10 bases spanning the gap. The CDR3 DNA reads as TGTGCCAGCATCAAGGACAGTAACTATGGCTACACCTTC. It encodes CASIKDSNYGYTF.